The 12 T cell receptor beta chains reported below all come from one sample, sequenced in a study of blood T cell repertoires in COVID-19. Sequencing used immunoSEQ multiplex PCR; TCRdb keeps in-frame clones, though not all of them. The repertoire consists of over 400,000 clones, with about nine tenths occurring once and the leading ten covering 8.3%. The specimen sequenced was PBMCs or T cells enriched from blood (not recorded which). Receptors originate from a woman between 55 and 75 years old who had recovered from COVID-19.

V usage is TRBV19 and J usage is TRBJ2-3; the match to TRBD2 covers 16 bases. The V and J ends lost 5 bases and 14 bases, in that order; junction bases with no gene match: 7. The CDR3 spans 14 residues. The V gene's germline CDR1 is LNHDA and CDR2 SQIVND (reference sequence). The CDR3 region has the DNA TGTGCCAGTAGTCCCGGGACTAGCGGGGGGGTAACGTATTTT. Translating gives CASSPGTSGGVTYF.

This clone showed up just a few times. The V call is TRBV5-6, the J call TRBJ1-4; D gene ambiguous. Germline-derived CDR1 and CDR2 are SGHDT and YYEEEE. The CDR3 is made up of 15 amino acids. The V gene lost 0 bases and the J gene lost 11 bases, with 17 bases spanning the gap. Here the CDR3 DNA reads TGTGCCAGCAGCTTGGACCGAGGGCTAAGGGAGAAACTGTTTTTT. Protein product: CASSLDRGLREKLFF.

This clone was observed once. This chain connects TRBV5-1 to TRBJ1-2; D not resolved. With 6 bases removed from V and 4 bases from J, the gap between germline ends came to 16 bases. This CDR3 has 14 amino acids. The germline V gene encodes CDR1 SGHRS and CDR2 YFSETQ. CDR3 in amino acids: CASTDTKSGYGYTF. The CDR3 DNA reads TGCGCCAGCACCGACACGAAATCCGGCTATGGCTACACCTTC.

The chain employs TRBV30 and TRBJ1-1; 8 nucleotides line up with TRBD1. Unmatched junction bases numbered 14, after V lost 7 bases and J lost 10 bases. The CDR3 loop spans 13 amino acids. The germline V gene has CDR1 GTSNPN and CDR2 SVGIG (reference sequence). CDR3 protein: CASLTGGGRRAFF. The CDR3 DNA sequence: TGTGCCTCCCTCACAGGGGGGGGTCGCCGAGCTTTCTTT.

The V and J genes are TRBV10-3 and TRBJ1-2, with D possibly being TRBD1 (5 bases). Germline CDR1 and CDR2: ENHRY and SYGVKD. Trimming took off 6 bases at V and 2 bases at J, with 13 bases between the two ends. The CDR3 runs to 14 residues. The CDR3 sequence is CAIREGPENYGYTF. Here the CDR3 DNA reads TGTGCCATCAGAGAGGGGCCAGAGAACTATGGCTACACCTTC.

This clone has just a few counts. The chain uses TRBV27 and TRBJ1-2; D is possibly TRBD1 (6 bases). Per germline, CDR1 MNHEY and CDR2 SMNVEV (reference sequence). Trimming pared 6 bases from V and 4 bases from J, leaving 12 bases between. CDR3 length: 13 amino acids. CDR3 protein: CASSSTGTYGYTF. The CDR3 region has the DNA TGTGCCAGCAGCTCCACAGGGACCTATGGCTACACCTTC.

Regarding this clone: An end of the junction differs from the germline gene, which may be a read error. The V and J genes are TRBV6-5 and TRBJ1-1; D gene ambiguous. The CDR3 consists of 13 residues. Germline CDR1 is MNHEY and CDR2 is SVGAGI. The CDR3 spells CASSRLVDTEAFF. The CDR3 DNA reads as TGTGCCAGCAGTAGACTAGTAGACACTGAGGCTTTCTTT.

The J gene is TRBJ1-1, the V gene TRBV10-3, with 7 bases matching TRBD1. With V trimmed by 5 bases and J by 3 bases, 3 bases remained unmatched. Looked up from germline, CDR1 is ENHRY and CDR2 is SYGVKD. The CDR3 covers 13 residues. The CDR3 reads CAISTQGYTEAFF. Here the CDR3 DNA reads TGTGCCATCAGTACACAGGGGTACACTGAAGCTTTCTTT.

V and J are TRBV25-1 and TRBJ1-6; TRBD1 matches 8 bases. There are 16 residues in the CDR3. V dropped 4 bases and J dropped 12; count of bases not matched to a gene: 14. Germline loops: CDR1 MGHDK, CDR2 SYGVNS. The CDR3 DNA is TGTGCCAGCAGTGCCAATGGGGGGTCAGGGGGCAGACCCCTCCACTTT. It is translated as CASSANGGSGGRPLHF. The variable domain in full, with the rest retrieved from reference TRBV25-1 and TRBJ1-6, is EADIYQTPRYLVIGTGKKITLECSQTMGHDKMYWYQQDPGMELHLIHYSYGVNSTEKGDLSSESTVSRIRTEHFPLTLESARPSHTSQYLCASSANGGSGGRPLHFGNGTRLTVT.

The count of this clone is one. The chain carries TRBV29-1 and TRBJ2-7, with 7 bases identical to TRBD1. V lost 5 bases and J lost 2; bases outside the gene matches: 12. The V gene's germline CDR1 is SQVTM and CDR2 ANQGSEA. The CDR3 sequence is 15 residues long. DNA for the CDR3: TGCAGCGTTTGGGTAAGGGGGCCAAGAACCTACGAGCAGTACTTC. This translates into CSVWVRGPRTYEQYF.

V is TRBV6-5 and J is TRBJ1-5; tentatively, D is TRBD1 (5 bases). The V gene lost 6 bases and the J gene lost 0 bases, with 6 bases spanning the gap. CDR1 is MNHEY and CDR2 is SVGAGI in the germline V gene. CDR3 length: 13 residues. The CDR3 loop reads CASRTVSNQPQHF. The DNA for the CDR3 is TGTGCCAGCAGGACAGTTAGCAATCAGCCCCAGCATTTT.

The chain employs TRBV4-1 and TRBJ1-6, with D uncertain. The CDR3 extends over 16 amino acids. V shed 0 bases and J shed 6 bases, with 12 bases lying between them. Germline CDR1 reads MGHRA; CDR2 reads YSYEKL. CDR3 sequence (DNA): TGCGCCAGCAGCCAAGAGCCGGGAATGAGTAATTCACCCCTCCACTTT. It encodes CASSQEPGMSNSPLHF.